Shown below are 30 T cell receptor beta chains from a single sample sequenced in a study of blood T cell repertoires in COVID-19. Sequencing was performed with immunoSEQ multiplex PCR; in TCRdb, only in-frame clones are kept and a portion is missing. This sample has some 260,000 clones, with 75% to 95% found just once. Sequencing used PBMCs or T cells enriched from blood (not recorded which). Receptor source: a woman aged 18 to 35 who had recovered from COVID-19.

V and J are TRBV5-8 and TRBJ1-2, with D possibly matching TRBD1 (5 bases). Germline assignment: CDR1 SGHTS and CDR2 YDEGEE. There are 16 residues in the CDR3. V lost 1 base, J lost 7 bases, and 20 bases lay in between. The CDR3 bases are TGTGCCAGCAGCTTGAGATCTAATTGGGGGGTCACTGGCTACACCTTC. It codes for CASSLRSNWGVTGYTF.

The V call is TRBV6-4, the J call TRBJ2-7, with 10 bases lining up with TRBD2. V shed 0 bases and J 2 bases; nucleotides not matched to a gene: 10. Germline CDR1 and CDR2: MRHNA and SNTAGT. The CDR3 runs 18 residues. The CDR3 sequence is CASSDSFLAGVHPYEQYF. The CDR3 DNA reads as TGTGCCAGCAGTGACTCGTTCCTAGCGGGAGTTCACCCCTACGAGCAGTACTTC.

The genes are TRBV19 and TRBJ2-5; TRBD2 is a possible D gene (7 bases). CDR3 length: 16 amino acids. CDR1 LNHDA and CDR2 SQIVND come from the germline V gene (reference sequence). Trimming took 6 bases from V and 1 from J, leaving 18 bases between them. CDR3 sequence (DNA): TGTGCCAGTAGCGGAGGGGGGGGACTACGCCAAGAGACCCAGTACTTC. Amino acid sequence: CASSGGGGLRQETQYF.

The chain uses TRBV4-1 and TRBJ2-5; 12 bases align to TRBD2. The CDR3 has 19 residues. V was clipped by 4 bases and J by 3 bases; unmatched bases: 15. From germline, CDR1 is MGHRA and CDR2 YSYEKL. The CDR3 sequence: CASSLIGASGRAGEETQYF. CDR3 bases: TGCGCCAGCAGCCTTATTGGGGCTAGCGGGAGGGCCGGGGAAGAGACCCAGTACTTC.

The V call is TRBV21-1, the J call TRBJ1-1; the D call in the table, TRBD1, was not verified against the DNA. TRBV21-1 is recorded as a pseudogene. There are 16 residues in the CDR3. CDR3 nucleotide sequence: TGTGCCAGCAGCACCTGCAGGACAGGGGATAACACTGAAGCTTTCTTT. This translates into CASSTCRTGDNTEAFF.

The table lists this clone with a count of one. CDR3 in DNA: TGCGCCAGCAGCTTGGTAGGGGGTATGAACACTGAAGCTTTCTTT. Protein sequence: CASSLVGGMNTEAFF. V usage is TRBV5-1 and J usage is TRBJ1-1, with D tentatively TRBD1 (6 bases). The CDR3 contains 15 residues. V shed 0 bases and J shed 0 bases, with 9 bases lying between them. CDR1 and CDR2 (germline): SGHRS, YFSETQ.

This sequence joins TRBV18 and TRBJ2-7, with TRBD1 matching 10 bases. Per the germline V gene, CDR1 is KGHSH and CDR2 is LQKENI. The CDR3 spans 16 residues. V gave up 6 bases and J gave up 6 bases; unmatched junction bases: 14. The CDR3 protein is CASSLSPGQGMGEQYF. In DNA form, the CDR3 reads TGTGCCAGCTCGCTCTCGCCGGGACAGGGGATGGGCGAGCAGTACTTC.

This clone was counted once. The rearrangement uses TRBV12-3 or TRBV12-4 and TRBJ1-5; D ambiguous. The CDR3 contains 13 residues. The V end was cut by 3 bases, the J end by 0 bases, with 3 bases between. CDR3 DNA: TGTGCCAGCAGTTTCAATAGCAATCAGCCCCAGCATTTT. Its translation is CASSFNSNQPQHF.

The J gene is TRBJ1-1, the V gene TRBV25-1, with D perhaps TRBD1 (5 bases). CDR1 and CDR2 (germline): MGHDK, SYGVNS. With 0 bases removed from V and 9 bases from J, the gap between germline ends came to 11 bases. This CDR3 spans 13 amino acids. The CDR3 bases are TGTGCCAGCAGTGAATATGGGGGGGGTAAAGCTTTCTTT. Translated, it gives CASSEYGGGKAFF.

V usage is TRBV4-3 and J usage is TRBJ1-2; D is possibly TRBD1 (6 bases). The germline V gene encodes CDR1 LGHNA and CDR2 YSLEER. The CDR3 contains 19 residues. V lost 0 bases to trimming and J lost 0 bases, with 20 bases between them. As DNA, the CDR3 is TGCGCCAGCAGCCAAGAATTGTTCCGCGGGGAGGGGGCTAACTATGGCTACACCTTC. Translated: CASSQELFRGEGANYGYTF.

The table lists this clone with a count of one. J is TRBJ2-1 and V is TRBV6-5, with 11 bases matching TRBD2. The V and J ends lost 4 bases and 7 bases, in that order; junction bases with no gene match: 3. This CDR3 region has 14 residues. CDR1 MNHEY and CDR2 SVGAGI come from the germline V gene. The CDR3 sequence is CASSSRLAGNEQFF. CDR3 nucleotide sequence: TGTGCCAGCAGTTCCCGACTAGCGGGAAATGAGCAGTTCTTC.

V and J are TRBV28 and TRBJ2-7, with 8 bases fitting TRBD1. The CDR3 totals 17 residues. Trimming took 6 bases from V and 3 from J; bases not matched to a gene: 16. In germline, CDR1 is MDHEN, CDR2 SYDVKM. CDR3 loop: CASSVISTRGQGYEQYF. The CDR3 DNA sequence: TGTGCCAGCAGCGTAATCTCGACCAGGGGGCAGGGCTACGAGCAGTACTTC.

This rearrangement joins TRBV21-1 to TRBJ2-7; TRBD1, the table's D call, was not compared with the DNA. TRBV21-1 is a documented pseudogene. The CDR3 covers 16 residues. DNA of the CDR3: TGTGCCAGCAGCCTACTACCCCGGGACAGGGCCTACGAGCAGTACTTC. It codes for CASSLLPRDRAYEQYF.

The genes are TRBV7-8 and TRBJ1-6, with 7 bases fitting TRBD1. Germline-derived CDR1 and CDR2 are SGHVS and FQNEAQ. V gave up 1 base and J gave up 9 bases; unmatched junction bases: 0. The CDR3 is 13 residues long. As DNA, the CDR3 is TGTGCCAGCAGCTTAGACAGGGGTTCACCCCTCCACTTT. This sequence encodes CASSLDRGSPLHF. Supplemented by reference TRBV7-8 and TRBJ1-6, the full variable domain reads GAGVSQSPRYKVAKRGQDVALRCDPISGHVSLFWYQQALGQGPEFLTYFQNEAQLDKSGLPSDRFFAERPEGSVSTLKIQRTQQEDSAVYLCASSLDRGSPLHFGNGTRLTVT.

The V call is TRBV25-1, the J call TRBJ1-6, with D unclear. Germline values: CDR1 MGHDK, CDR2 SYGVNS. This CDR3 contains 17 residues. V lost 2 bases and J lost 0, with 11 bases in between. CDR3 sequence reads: CASSEGGRSSYNSPLHF. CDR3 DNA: TGTGCCAGCAGTGAAGGCGGCCGAAGCTCCTATAATTCACCCCTCCACTTT.

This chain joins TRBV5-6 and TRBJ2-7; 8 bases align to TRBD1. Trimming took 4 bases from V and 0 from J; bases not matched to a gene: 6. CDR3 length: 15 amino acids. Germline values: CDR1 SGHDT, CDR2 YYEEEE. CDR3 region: CASSLTGADSYEQYF. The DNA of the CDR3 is TGTGCCAGCAGCCTGACAGGGGCCGACTCCTACGAGCAGTACTTC.

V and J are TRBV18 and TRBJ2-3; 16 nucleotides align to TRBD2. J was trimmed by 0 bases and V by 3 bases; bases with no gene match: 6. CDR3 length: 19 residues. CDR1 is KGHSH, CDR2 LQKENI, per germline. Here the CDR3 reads CASSPPGLAGGTSTDTQYF. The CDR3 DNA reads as TGTGCCAGCTCACCGCCGGGACTAGCGGGAGGGACTAGCACAGATACGCAGTATTTT.

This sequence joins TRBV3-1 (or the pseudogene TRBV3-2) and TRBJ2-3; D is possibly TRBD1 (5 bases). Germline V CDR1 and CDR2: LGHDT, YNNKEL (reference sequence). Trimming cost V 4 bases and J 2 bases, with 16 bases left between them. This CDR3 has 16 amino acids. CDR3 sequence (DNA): TGTGCCAGCAGCCCTACAGGTAGTCGGTACACAGATACGCAGTATTTT. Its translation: CASSPTGSRYTDTQYF.

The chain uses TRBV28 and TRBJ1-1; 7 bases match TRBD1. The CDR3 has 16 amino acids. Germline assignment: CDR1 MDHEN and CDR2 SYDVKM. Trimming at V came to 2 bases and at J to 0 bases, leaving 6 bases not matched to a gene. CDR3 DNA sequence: TGTGCCAGCAGTTTACCAGGGGGTGAAGTGAACACTGAAGCTTTCTTT. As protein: CASSLPGGEVNTEAFF.

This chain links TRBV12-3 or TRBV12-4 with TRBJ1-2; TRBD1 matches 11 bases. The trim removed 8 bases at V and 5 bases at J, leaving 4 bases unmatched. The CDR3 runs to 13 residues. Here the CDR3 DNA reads TGTGCCAGCGGAGGACAGGGGGCTTATGGCTACACCTTC. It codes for CASGGQGAYGYTF.

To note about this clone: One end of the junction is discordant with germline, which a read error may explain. The CDR3 here is CASSYRNSYGQYF. Here the CDR3 DNA reads TGTGCCAGCAGTTACCGGAACAGCTACGGGCAGTACTTC. This chain connects TRBV6-5 to TRBJ2-7; D is uncertain. CDR1 and CDR2 from the germline V gene are MNHEY and SVGAGI. The CDR3 runs to 13 residues.

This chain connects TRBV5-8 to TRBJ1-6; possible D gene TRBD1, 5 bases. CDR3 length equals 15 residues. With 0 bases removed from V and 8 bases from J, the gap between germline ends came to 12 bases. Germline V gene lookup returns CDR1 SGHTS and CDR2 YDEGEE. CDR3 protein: CASSLVGGGHSPLHF. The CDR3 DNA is TGTGCCAGCAGCTTGGTGGGGGGTGGGCATTCACCCCTCCACTTT. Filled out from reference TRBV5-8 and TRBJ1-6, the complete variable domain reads EAGVTQSPTHLIKTRGQQATLRCSPISGHTSVYWYQQALGLGLQFLLWYDEGEERNRGNFPPRFSGRQFPNYSSELNVNALELEDSALYLCASSLVGGGHSPLHFGNGTRLTVT.

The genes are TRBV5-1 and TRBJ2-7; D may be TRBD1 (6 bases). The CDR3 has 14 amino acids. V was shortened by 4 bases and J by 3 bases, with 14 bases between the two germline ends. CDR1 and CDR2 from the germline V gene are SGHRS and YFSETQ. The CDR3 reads CASSLDRSDYEQYF. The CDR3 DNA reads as TGCGCCAGCAGCCTCGACAGGAGTGACTACGAGCAGTACTTC.

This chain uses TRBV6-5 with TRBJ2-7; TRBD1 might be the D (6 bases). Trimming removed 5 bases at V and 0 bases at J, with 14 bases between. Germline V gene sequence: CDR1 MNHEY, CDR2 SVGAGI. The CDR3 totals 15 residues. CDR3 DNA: TGTGCCAGCAGTCGCCGACAGGCGAGCTCCTACGAGCAGTACTTC. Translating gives CASSRRQASSYEQYF.

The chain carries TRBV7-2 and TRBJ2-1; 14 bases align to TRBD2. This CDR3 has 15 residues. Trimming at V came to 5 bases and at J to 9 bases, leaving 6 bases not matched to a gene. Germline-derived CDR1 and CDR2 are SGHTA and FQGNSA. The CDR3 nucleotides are TGTGCCAGCAGCGAGACTAGCGGGGGGGCCCTTGAGCAGTTCTTC. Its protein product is CASSETSGGALEQFF.

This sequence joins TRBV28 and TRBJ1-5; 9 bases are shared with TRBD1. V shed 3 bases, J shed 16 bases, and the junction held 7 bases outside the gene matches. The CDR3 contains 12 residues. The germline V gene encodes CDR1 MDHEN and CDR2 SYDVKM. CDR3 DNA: TGTGCCAGCAGTTTTATACGGGGACAGGGCCATTTT. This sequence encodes CASSFIRGQGHF.

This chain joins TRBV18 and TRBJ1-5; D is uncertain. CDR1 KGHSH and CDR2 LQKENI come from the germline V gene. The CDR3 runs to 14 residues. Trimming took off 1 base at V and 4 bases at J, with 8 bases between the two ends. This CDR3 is CASSPQEKNQPQHF. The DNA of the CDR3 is TGTGCCAGCTCACCACAGGAGAAAAATCAGCCCCAGCATTTT.

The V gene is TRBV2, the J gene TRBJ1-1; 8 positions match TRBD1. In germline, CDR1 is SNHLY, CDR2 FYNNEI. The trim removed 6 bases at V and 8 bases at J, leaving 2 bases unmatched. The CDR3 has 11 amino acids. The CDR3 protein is CASRRTGEAFF. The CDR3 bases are TGTGCCAGCAGAAGGACAGGGGAAGCTTTCTTT.

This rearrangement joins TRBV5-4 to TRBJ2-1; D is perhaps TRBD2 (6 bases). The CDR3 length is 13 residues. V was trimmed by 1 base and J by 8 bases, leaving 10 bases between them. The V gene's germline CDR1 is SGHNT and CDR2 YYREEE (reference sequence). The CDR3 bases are TGTGCCAGCAGCTTGTTTACGGGAGATGAGCAGTTCTTC. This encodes CASSLFTGDEQFF.

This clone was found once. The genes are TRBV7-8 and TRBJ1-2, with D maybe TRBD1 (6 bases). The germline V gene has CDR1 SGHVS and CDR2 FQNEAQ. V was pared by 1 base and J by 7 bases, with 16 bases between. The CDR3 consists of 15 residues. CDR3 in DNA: TGTGCCAGCAGCTTAGAGAGTCCAGGGGTCAGTGGCTACACCTTC. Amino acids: CASSLESPGVSGYTF.